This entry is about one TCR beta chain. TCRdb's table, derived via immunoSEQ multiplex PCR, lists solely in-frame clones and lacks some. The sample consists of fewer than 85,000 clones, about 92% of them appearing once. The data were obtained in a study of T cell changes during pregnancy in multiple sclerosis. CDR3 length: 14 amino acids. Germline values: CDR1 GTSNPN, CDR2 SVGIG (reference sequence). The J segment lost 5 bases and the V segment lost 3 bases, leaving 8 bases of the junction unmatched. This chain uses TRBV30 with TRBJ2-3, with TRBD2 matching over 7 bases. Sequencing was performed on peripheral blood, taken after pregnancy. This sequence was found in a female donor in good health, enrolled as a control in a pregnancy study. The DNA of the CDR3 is TGTGCCTGGAGCCGGGAGGTTTTACGAGATACGCAGTATTTT. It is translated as CAWSREVLRDTQYF.